This TCR beta chain was profiled in a study of blood T cell repertoires in COVID-19. Turning to the study itself: Samples representing acute and convalescent COVID-19 were sourced from the United States, Italy and Spain.

V lost 3 bases and J lost 3; bases outside the gene matches: 9. There are 16 residues in the CDR3. The V gene's germline CDR1 is SGHRS and CDR2 YFSETQ. In the study's own analysis: Amplified reference gene primers provided the basis for estimating nucleated cell counts. Measured with immunoSEQ multiplex PCR; TCRdb has only the in-frame clones, and not every one. V, J and clone size derive from that table, while D and trimming were established from the DNA sequence. The sample carries about 400,000 clones, about 89% recorded once. This clone was recorded once. The sequence derives from a woman aged 25 to 39 with acute or convalescent COVID-19. Sequenced sample: peripheral blood. The V gene is TRBV5-1, the J gene TRBJ2-1, with 7 bases that match TRBD1. The CDR3 loop is CASSWDSSTDYNEQFF. CDR3 bases: TGCGCCAGCAGCTGGGACAGCTCCACGGACTACAATGAGCAGTTCTTC.